This passage covers 15 T cell receptor beta chains from one sample sequenced in a study of OX40 agonist ivuxolimab in advanced cancers. The table came from immunoSEQ multiplex PCR; TCRdb's copy has only in-frame clones and leaves some out. The data contain 30,000 to 40,000 clones, over 85% of them singletons. Sequenced here: CD4+ or CD8+ T cells sorted from blood, sampled in a trial of the OX40 agonist ivuxolimab. All receptors come from an adult with an advanced solid tumor such as melanoma, head and neck, liver or kidney cancer.

The chain has TRBV25-1 and TRBJ1-1, with 8 bases identical to TRBD1. The CDR3 length is 14 residues. V lost 3 bases and J lost 9; bases outside the gene matches: 9. From germline, CDR1 is MGHDK and CDR2 SYGVNS. CDR3 nucleotide sequence: TGTGCCAGCAGTGACGAAGGACAGGGCTGGAAAGCTTTCTTT. Amino acid sequence: CASSDEGQGWKAFF.

This sequence joins TRBV5-1 and TRBJ2-1; 14 bases match TRBD2. The CDR3 has 17 amino acids. Germline V gene data show CDR1 as SGHRS and CDR2 as YFSETQ. After removal of 4 bases from V and 0 bases from J, the junction contained 3 bases not matched to a gene. CDR3 in amino acids: CASSSGTSGSSYNEQFF. CDR3 sequence (DNA): TGCGCCAGCAGCAGTGGGACTAGCGGGAGCTCCTACAATGAGCAGTTCTTC.

The chain employs TRBV28 and TRBJ2-7; possibly TRBD2 for D (6 bases). Trimming took 5 bases from V and 4 from J, leaving 21 bases between them. The CDR3 totals 16 residues. From germline, CDR1 is MDHEN and CDR2 SYDVKM. The CDR3 here is CASSDISGGEDYEQYF. CDR3 coding DNA: TGTGCCAGCAGTGATATTAGCGGAGGGGAGGATTACGAGCAGTACTTC.

The rearrangement joins TRBV7-2 to TRBJ2-1; 11 bases fit TRBD2. CDR1 SGHTA and CDR2 FQGNSA come from the germline V gene. V lost 5 bases to trimming and J lost 6 bases; unmatched junction nucleotides: 6. The CDR3 extends over 15 amino acids. This CDR3 is CASSAVSGRANEQFF. In DNA, the CDR3 is TGTGCCAGCAGCGCCGTTAGCGGGAGGGCCAATGAGCAGTTCTTC.

This chain uses TRBV30 with TRBJ2-7; TRBD1 agrees at 10 bases. V was clipped by 3 bases and J by 5 bases; unmatched bases: 7. In germline, CDR1 is GTSNPN, CDR2 SVGIG (reference sequence). This CDR3 comprises 14 residues. The CDR3 is CAWSRDRGVDEQYF. The CDR3 nucleotides read TGTGCCTGGAGCCGGGACAGGGGAGTAGACGAGCAGTACTTC.

J is TRBJ1-6 and V is TRBV15; weak D call: TRBD1 (6 bases). V was trimmed by 4 bases and J by 10 bases, leaving 11 bases between them. Germline V lookup: CDR1 LNHNV, CDR2 YYDKDF (reference sequence). The CDR3 has 13 residues. CDR3 region: CATSMGQGSPLHF. In DNA form, the CDR3 reads TGTGCCACCAGCATGGGGCAGGGGTCACCCCTCCACTTT.

J is TRBJ2-2 and V is TRBV5-6; D is uncertain. V lost 4 bases and J 5 bases, leaving 24 bases between the germline ends. CDR1 and CDR2 from the germline V gene are SGHDT and YYEEEE. There are 18 residues in the CDR3. For the CDR3, the DNA is TGTGCCAGCAGCCCGTTGAAAGGAACCAGCGTCTTTACCGGGGAGCTGTTTTTT. It encodes CASSPLKGTSVFTGELFF.

The J gene is TRBJ2-5, the V gene TRBV5-1, with D uncertain. Trimming shortened V by 1 base and J by 5 bases, and 6 bases separated the two germline ends. The length of the CDR3 is 12 residues. Germline loops: CDR1 SGHRS, CDR2 YFSETQ. The chain's CDR3 is CASSLHLETQYF. The CDR3 nucleotides are TGCGCCAGCAGCTTGCATCTTGAGACCCAGTACTTC.

The rearrangement joins TRBV4-3 to TRBJ2-7; D remains ambiguous. Germline values: CDR1 LGHNA, CDR2 YSLEER. Between the trimmed V and J ends, which lost 1 base and 4 bases, there was a span of 8 bases. This CDR3 region has 13 residues. The CDR3 DNA follows: TGCGCCAGCAGCCAAGGGATGGAGTACGAGCAGTACTTC. The encoded protein is CASSQGMEYEQYF.

The V gene is TRBV29-1, the J gene TRBJ1-1; D gene unclear. Trimming stripped 4 bases from V and 1 base from J, with 13 bases between. Germline V CDR1 and CDR2: SQVTM, ANQGSEA. The CDR3 runs to 14 residues. CDR3 loop: CSVGGRLANTEAFF. CDR3 bases: TGCAGCGTTGGAGGCAGATTGGCGAACACTGAAGCTTTCTTT.

V usage is TRBV27 and J usage is TRBJ2-7; TRBD1 matches at 12 bases. Unmatched junction bases numbered 3, after V lost 2 bases and J lost 4 bases. The length of the CDR3 is 15 residues. Per germline, CDR1 MNHEY and CDR2 SMNVEV (reference sequence). DNA of the CDR3: TGTGCCAGCAGTTTACTGGGACAGGGGGCTTACGAGCAGTACTTC. Its protein is CASSLLGQGAYEQYF.

This chain links TRBV7-9 with TRBJ1-3; tentative D call: TRBD1 (5 bases). This CDR3 is 14 amino acids long. Trimming removed 3 bases at V and 0 bases at J, with 6 bases between. Germline V gene sequence: CDR1 SEHNR, CDR2 FQNEAQ (reference sequence). CDR3 loop: CASSFTGSGNTIYF. The DNA of the CDR3 is TGTGCCAGCAGCTTCACAGGCTCTGGAAACACCATATATTTT.

This chain joins TRBV28 and TRBJ2-2; no clear D. Germline CDR1 MDHEN, CDR2 SYDVKM. Trimming removed 4 bases from V and 8 bases from J, with 8 bases in between. The CDR3 length is 12 residues. The CDR3 DNA follows: TGTGCCAGCAGTTCTACAAGGGGGGAGCTGTTTTTT. It translates to CASSSTRGELFF.

V gene TRBV30 combines with J gene TRBJ1-6, with 9 bases identical to TRBD1. After removal of 6 bases from V and 3 bases from J, the junction contained 6 bases not matched to a gene. This CDR3 has 15 residues. CDR1 GTSNPN and CDR2 SVGIG come from the germline V gene (reference sequence). This CDR3 is CACSQGQGYNSPLHF. In DNA form, the CDR3 reads TGTGCCTGCTCTCAGGGACAGGGCTATAATTCACCCCTCCACTTT.

J is TRBJ2-5 and V is TRBV9; 10 positions match TRBD1. The length of the CDR3 is 17 residues. Germline V gives CDR1 SGDLS, CDR2 YYNGEE. V was clipped by 3 bases and J by 0 bases; unmatched bases: 8. The CDR3, as DNA: TGTGCCAGCAGCGAGACAGGGGGCGCGATGTACCAAGAGACCCAGTACTTC. Amino acid sequence: CASSETGGAMYQETQYF. Full variable domain (rest looked up from reference TRBV9 and TRBJ2-5): DSGVTQTPKHLITATGQRVTLRCSPRSGDLSVYWYQQSLDQGLQFLIQYYNGEERAKGNILERFSAQQFPDLHSELNLSSLELGDSALYFCASSETGGAMYQETQYFGPGTRLLVL.